One sample yielded the 17 T cell receptor beta chains listed below, sequenced in a study of tumor and adjacent non-tumor tissue in lung cancer. This sample's RNA came from whole unsorted tissue. The library came from three nested PCR rounds adapted from ARM-PCR protocols. TCRdb re-analysed the multiplex PCR reads in MiXCR, keeping a single row per CDR3 protein. The sample includes 100,000 to 150,000 distinct CDR3 sequences, roughly 64% of them seen just once. The sequenced material came from lung tumor tissue. These receptors all stem from a young man with non-small cell lung cancer.

This clonotype was picked up many times. The chain links TRBV20-1 to TRBJ2-3; the match to TRBD2 covers 10 bases. Germline V gene data show CDR1 as DFQATT and CDR2 as SNEGSKA (reference sequence). V shed 5 bases, J shed 5 bases, and the junction held 10 bases outside the gene matches. The CDR3 length is 15 residues. CDR3 in DNA: TGCAGTGCTCCTTTAGCGGGGGGCGCGGGAGATACGCAGTATTTT. Amino acid sequence: CSAPLAGGAGDTQYF.

This clonotype occurred a few times. CDR3 nucleotide sequence: TGCGCCAGCACCAGGGGACCTCGGGATTCACCCCTCCACTTT. Residues: CASTRGPRDSPLHF. This rearrangement joins TRBV10-2 to TRBJ1-6; possibly TRBD1 for D (6 bases). Per the germline V gene, CDR1 is WSHSY and CDR2 is SAAADI. CDR3 size: 14 residues. Trimming shortened V by 7 bases and J by 8 bases, and 15 bases separated the two germline ends.

This clonotype was observed many times. Here the CDR3 DNA reads TGTGCCATCAGTGAGGGGACGGGGAATCAGCCCCAGCATTTT. It translates to CAISEGTGNQPQHF. The V and J genes are TRBV10-3 and TRBJ1-5, with a weak D call TRBD1 (5 bases). Germline lookup yields CDR1 ENHRY and CDR2 SYGVKD. V shed 2 bases and J shed 4 bases, with 9 bases lying between them. The CDR3 spans 14 residues.

For this clonotype: This may stem from a read error, because a much larger clone lies one nucleotide away. The chain recombines TRBV5-4 with TRBJ1-4; D remains ambiguous. The germline V gene encodes CDR1 SGHNT and CDR2 YYREEE (reference sequence). V was trimmed by 4 bases and J by 7 bases, leaving 17 bases between them. CDR3 length: 15 residues. The CDR3 sequence is CASSPDPGRGEKLFF. The CDR3 DNA follows: TGTGCCAGCAGCCCGGACCCAGGCAGAGGTGAAAAACTGTTTTTT.

This chain uses TRBV20-1 with TRBJ1-4; 8 bases map to TRBD1. The trim removed 5 bases at V and 3 bases at J, leaving 8 bases unmatched. Germline V gene lookup returns CDR1 DFQATT and CDR2 SNEGSKA (reference sequence). The CDR3 is 15 amino acids. CDR3 residues: CSASHRGVANEKLFF. The CDR3 bases are TGCAGTGCTTCACACAGGGGGGTGGCTAATGAAAAACTGTTTTTT.

About this clonotype: At one of its ends the junction is not consistent with the germline gene, which may arise from a read error. The rearrangement links TRBV4-1 to TRBJ2-1, with D unresolved. CDR3 length equals 16 residues. Germline CDR1 and CDR2: MGHRA and YSYEKL. The CDR3 region has the DNA TGCGCCAGCAGCCAAGTCATGCCCAGTTGGCACAATGAGCATTTCTTC. Its protein product is CASSQVMPSWHNEHFF.

As regards this clonotype: One junction end does not reproduce the germline sequence, and a read error may be involved. This rearrangement joins TRBV6-5 to TRBJ2-7, with D tentatively TRBD2 (5 bases). CDR3 length: 15 residues. In germline, CDR1 is MNHEY, CDR2 SVGAGI. In DNA, the CDR3 is TGTGCCAGCAGTTCTAGGGCGGGTCGGCTAGACGAGCATTACTTC. Translating gives CASSSRAGRLDEHYF.

Points on this clonotype: This may be a read error: a much more frequent sequence differs by one nucleotide. This chain connects TRBV5-6 to TRBJ2-7; D is uncertain. CDR1 SGHDT and CDR2 YYEEEE come from the germline V gene. The CDR3 loop spans 11 amino acids. As DNA, the CDR3 is TGTGTCAGCAGCTTTCTCGGCGAGCAGTACTTC. Its translation: CVSSFLGEQYF. The variable domain in full, with the rest retrieved from reference TRBV5-6 and TRBJ2-7, is DAGVTQSPTHLIKTRGQQVTLRCSPKSGHDTVSWYQQALGQGPQFIFQYYEEEERQRGNFPDRFSGHQFPNYSSELNVNALLLGDSALYLCVSSFLGEQYFGPGTRLTVT.

This clonotype was counted a single time. A read error may be the cause here, since a much bigger clone is one base away. The CDR3 loop is CSVTRRSQVGLGLRYGYTF. CDR3 nucleotides: TGCAGCGTCACAAGGAGGTCGCAGGTGGGACTTGGTCTTCGGTATGGCTACACCTTC. The V call is TRBV29-1, the J call TRBJ1-2; D possibly corresponds to TRBD1 (5 bases). Deletions cut 6 bases from V and 5 bases from J, with 34 bases between. CDR3 size: 19 residues. Germline CDR1 SQVTM, CDR2 ANQGSEA.

On this clonotype: This sequence may be a read error, since a much larger clone differs from it by one base. This rearrangement joins TRBV29-1 to TRBJ2-6; a possible D gene is TRBD2 (6 bases). CDR1 and CDR2 from the germline V gene are SQVTM and ANQGSEA. The CDR3 is made up of 14 amino acids. As DNA, the CDR3 is TGCAGCGTTGGGGGAGGCTCTGAGGCCAACGTCCTGACTTTC. Its translation is CSVGGGSEANVLTF. Variable domain in full (rest from reference TRBV29-1 and TRBJ2-6): SAVISQKPSRDICQRGTSLTIQCQVDSQVTMMFWYRQQPGQSLTLIATANQGSEATYESGFVIDKFPISRPNLTFSTLTVSNMSPEDSSIYLCSVGGGSEANVLTFGAGSRLTVL.

The rearrangement uses TRBV5-4 and TRBJ1-1, with D unresolved. Trimming pared 4 bases from V and 4 bases from J, leaving 17 bases between. This CDR3 region has 15 residues. From germline, CDR1 is SGHNT and CDR2 YYREEE (reference sequence). The CDR3 bases are TGTGCCAGCAGCCCGGCGGCTCCGGGCCTCACTGAAGCTTTCTTT. It yields the protein CASSPAAPGLTEAFF.

In this sample, this clonotype turned up a few times. V and J are TRBV6-1 and TRBJ1-2; D gene uncertain. CDR1 MNHNS and CDR2 SASEGT come from the germline V gene. V was trimmed by 0 bases and J by 1 base, leaving 9 bases between them. This CDR3 is built from 15 residues. The CDR3 sequence: CASSEAGSVNYGYTF. The CDR3, as DNA: TGTGCCAGCAGTGAAGCAGGTAGTGTTAACTATGGCTACACCTTC.

Worth noting for this clonotype: The CDR3 ends on some other residue instead of the conserved phenylalanine or tryptophan, so this is likely a read error. The limits of the CDR3 on the DNA are not certain, so only TCRdb's listed CDR3 is given. The rearrangement joins TRBV4-1 to TRBJ1-1; the DNA was not used to check the table's D call, TRBD1. The CDR3 comprises 15 residues, both ends counted. In germline, CDR1 is MGHRA, CDR2 YSYEKL. The CDR3 is CASSGRQGKNTEASL.

About this clonotype itself: Being one base from a much bigger clone, this may be a read error. The rearrangement uses TRBV29-1 and TRBJ1-3, with 8 bases matching TRBD1. Unmatched junction bases numbered 5, after V lost 5 bases and J lost 5 bases. CDR3 size: 13 residues. Germline CDR1 SQVTM, CDR2 ANQGSEA. For the CDR3, the DNA is TGCAGCGTTTATTGGACAGGGAGAAACACCATATATTTT. Translating it yields CSVYWTGRNTIYF.

J is TRBJ2-1 and V is TRBV29-1; TRBD2 agrees at 7 bases. With V trimmed by 6 bases and J by 3 bases, 5 bases remained unmatched. The V gene's germline CDR1 is SQVTM and CDR2 ANQGSEA. The CDR3 length is 13 residues. For the CDR3, the DNA is TGCAGCGTCGCGGGAGTGGTCTACAATGAGCAGTTCTTC. Protein sequence: CSVAGVVYNEQFF.

A word on this clonotype: No conserved phenylalanine or tryptophan ends this CDR3, so it is likely a read error. This sequence joins TRBV6-2 or TRBV6-3 and TRBJ2-1, with 13 nucleotides matching TRBD2. CDR3 size: 13 residues. Trimming at V came to 9 bases and at J to 6 bases, leaving 2 bases not matched to a gene. Germline V gene sequence: CDR1 MNHEY, CDR2 SVGEGT. The CDR3: CARRLAGGNEQFL. The CDR3 nucleotides read TGTGCCAGGAGACTAGCGGGAGGCAATGAGCAGTTCCTC.

This clonotype was seen repeatedly, ten times or more. This chain uses TRBV28 with TRBJ2-3, with 9 bases identical to TRBD2. The CDR3 contains 16 residues. Losses at the gene ends were 2 bases for V and 11 bases for J; bases not matched to a gene: 14. Germline V gives CDR1 MDHEN, CDR2 SYDVKM. The CDR3 sequence is CASSLTVAGGGPGQYF. CDR3 DNA sequence: TGTGCCAGCAGTTTAACCGTCGCGGGAGGGGGGCCAGGGCAGTATTTT.